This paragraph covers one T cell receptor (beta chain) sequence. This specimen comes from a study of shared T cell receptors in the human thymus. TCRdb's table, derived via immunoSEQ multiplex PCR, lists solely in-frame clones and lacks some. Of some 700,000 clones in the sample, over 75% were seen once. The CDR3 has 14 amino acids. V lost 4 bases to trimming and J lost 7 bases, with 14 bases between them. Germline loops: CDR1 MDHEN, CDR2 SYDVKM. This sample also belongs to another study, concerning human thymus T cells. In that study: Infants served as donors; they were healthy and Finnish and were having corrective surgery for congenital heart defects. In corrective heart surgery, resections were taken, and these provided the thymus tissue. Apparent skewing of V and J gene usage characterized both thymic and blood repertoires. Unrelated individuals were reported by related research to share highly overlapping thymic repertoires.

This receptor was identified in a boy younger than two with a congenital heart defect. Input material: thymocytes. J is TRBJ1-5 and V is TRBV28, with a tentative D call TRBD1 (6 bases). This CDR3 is CASSSSQGGQPQHF. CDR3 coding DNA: TGTGCCAGCAGTTCTTCACAGGGCGGGCAGCCCCAGCATTTT. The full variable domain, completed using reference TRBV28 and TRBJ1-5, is DVKVTQSSRYLVKRTGEKVFLECVQDMDHENMFWYRQDPGLGLRLIYFSYDVKMKEKGDIPEGYSVSREKKERFSLILESASTNQTSMYLCASSSSQGGQPQHFGDGTRLSIL.